The 12 T cell receptor beta chains listed next were all sequenced from one sample in a study of patients and donors after allogeneic stem cell transplantation. TCRdb reprocessed the RT-PCR reads via MiXCR and lists one record per CDR3 protein. The repertoire holds approximately 200,000 distinct CDR3 sequences, with 40% to 45% as singletons. The sample consisted of blood, either unsorted or a sorted T cell fraction (not recorded which). Receptors originate from a human donor who was either an allogeneic HSCT recipient or a stem cell or donor lymphocyte infusion donor (not recorded which). It is not recorded whose cells these are; they may come from a transplant donor.

This clonotype was found a few times. J is TRBJ1-1 and V is TRBV6-2 or TRBV6-3, with D possibly matching TRBD1 (5 bases). The germline gives CDR1 MNHEY, CDR2 SVGEGT. V shed 5 bases and J shed 8 bases, with 21 bases lying between them. CDR3 size: 15 residues. The CDR3 loop reads CASSTPRIGGQEAFF. CDR3 in DNA: TGTGCCAGCAGTACCCCCAGGATTGGGGGTCAAGAAGCTTTCTTT.

The chain couples TRBV6-5 to TRBJ1-4; D call uncertain. V lost 2 bases to trimming and J lost 3 bases, with 13 bases between them. From germline, CDR1 is MNHEY and CDR2 SVGAGI. This CDR3 is built from 16 residues. CDR3 nucleotides: TGTGCCAGCAGTTACCGTTGGGAGGGCCCTAATGAAAAACTGTTTTTT. Translating gives CASSYRWEGPNEKLFF.

J is TRBJ1-3 and V is TRBV5-1, with D perhaps matching TRBD1 (5 bases). CDR1 is SGHRS, CDR2 YFSETQ, per germline. The V and J ends lost 4 bases and 0 bases respectively, with 14 bases between them. CDR3 length equals 16 residues. The CDR3 sequence is CASSLTGTGSGNTIYF. The CDR3 DNA sequence: TGCGCCAGCAGCCTTACCGGGACCGGCTCTGGAAACACCATATATTTT. The whole variable domain, remainder taken from reference TRBV5-1 and TRBJ1-3, is KAGVTQTPRYLIKTRGQQVTLSCSPISGHRSVSWYQQTPGQGLQFLFEYFSETQRNKGNFPGRFSGRQFSNSRSEMNVSTLELGDSALYLCASSLTGTGSGNTIYFGEGSWLTVV.

Ten or more counts support this clonotype. The V call is TRBV7-2, the J call TRBJ1-4; 8 bases are shared with TRBD1. From germline, CDR1 is SGHTA and CDR2 FQGNSA. The CDR3 runs to 15 residues. With 6 bases clipped from V and 8 bases from J, the junction kept 11 bases outside the gene matches. CDR3 amino acids: CASSLTDRVEEKLFF. CDR3 in DNA: TGTGCCAGCAGTCTCACGGACAGGGTAGAGGAAAAACTGTTTTTT.

The rearrangement joins TRBV20-1 to TRBJ1-2, with D possibly TRBD1 on 5 matching bases. V was cut by 3 bases and J by 0 bases, with 11 bases left in between. The CDR3 consists of 14 residues. CDR1 and CDR2 from the germline V gene are DFQATT and SNEGSKA (reference sequence). The CDR3: CSASRSGTNYGYTF. The CDR3 DNA sequence: TGCAGTGCTAGTCGCTCAGGGACTAACTATGGCTACACCTTC.

DNA of the CDR3: TGTGCCAGCAGTTCGCCGGGACAAGATCTGAACACTGAAGCTTTCTTT. Its protein is CASSSPGQDLNTEAFF. The chain couples TRBV27 to TRBJ1-1; D may be TRBD1 (6 bases). The CDR3 spans 16 residues. Per germline, CDR1 MNHEY and CDR2 SMNVEV (reference sequence). The V end lost 4 bases, the J end lost 0 bases, and 15 bases lay between the germline ends.

The sample holds a few counts of this clonotype. This chain links TRBV7-9 with TRBJ1-4, with a tentative D call TRBD1 (6 bases). The V gene's germline CDR1 is SEHNR and CDR2 FQNEAQ (reference sequence). Deletions cut 4 bases from V and 0 bases from J, with 15 bases between. This CDR3 spans 17 amino acids. The CDR3 sequence is CASSSYRALATNEKLFF. In DNA form, the CDR3 reads TGTGCCAGCAGCTCGTACAGGGCCCTAGCAACTAATGAAAAACTGTTTTTT.

This clonotype was counted a single time. The CDR3 DNA follows: TGTGCCAGCAGTTCCGAGGACAGGGGGCGTCGAGATACGCAGTATTTT. It specifies CASSSEDRGRRDTQYF. The chain joins TRBV28 to TRBJ2-3; 11 bases line up with TRBD1. Unmatched junction bases numbered 8, after V lost 4 bases and J lost 5 bases. The CDR3 extends over 16 amino acids. Germline CDR1 reads MDHEN; CDR2 reads SYDVKM.

The chain is built from TRBV28 and TRBJ2-7; possible D gene TRBD2, 6 bases. Germline V gives CDR1 MDHEN, CDR2 SYDVKM. Trimming removed 8 bases at V and 7 bases at J, with 15 bases between. The CDR3 consists of 12 residues. CDR3 DNA sequence: TGTGCCAGCGCAACCGGGACTCAAGAGCAGTACTTC. It encodes CASATGTQEQYF.

This chain uses TRBV15 with TRBJ2-1, with D tentatively TRBD1 (6 bases). Trimming took 6 bases from V and 8 from J, leaving 14 bases between them. CDR1 is LNHNV and CDR2 is YYDKDF in the germline V gene (reference sequence). The CDR3 loop spans 13 amino acids. CDR3 sequence reads: CATRPGHMDEQFF. The CDR3 region has the DNA TGTGCCACCAGGCCGGGACACATGGATGAGCAGTTCTTC.

The chain recombines TRBV12-3 or TRBV12-4 with TRBJ2-2; 8 bases line up with TRBD1. With 5 bases clipped from V and 1 base from J, the junction kept 3 bases outside the gene matches. This CDR3 contains 15 residues. CDR3 bases: TGTGCCAGCAGTGGAGGGACAGGGAACACCGGGGAGCTGTTTTTT. Translating it yields CASSGGTGNTGELFF.

The V gene is TRBV3-1, the J gene TRBJ2-1, with 8 bases matching TRBD2. The CDR3 covers 18 residues. With 4 bases clipped from V and 3 bases from J, the junction kept 14 bases outside the gene matches. Per the germline V gene, CDR1 is LGHDT and CDR2 is YNNKEL (reference sequence). CDR3 DNA: TGTGCCAGCAGCCTTCTCCATCCGGGACTAGGCTTCTACAATGAGCAGTTCTTC. It encodes CASSLLHPGLGFYNEQFF.